The 9 T cell receptor beta chains listed next were all sequenced from one sample in a study of cytomegalovirus exposure and HLA in healthy donors (dated by TCRdb to the late 2010s). Library creation used the immunoSEQ multiplex PCR assay. The multiplex PCR relied on a mix of 60 forward primers for TCR Vbeta segments and 13 reverse primers for TCR Jbeta segments. TCRdb took over this immuneACCESS table, retaining in-frame rearrangements with V and J assigned. Such tables are incomplete; in checked studies, under half of the missing clones stem from an unresolved V gene, and the remainder is unexplained. This sample gives more than 100,000 clones in total; 74% of them show up just once. The top ten clonotypes cover approximately 5.4% of the sample. Sequences were obtained from PBMCs. All receptors come from a woman between 45 and 60 years old in good health and CMV-seropositive.

The chain recombines TRBV4-2 with TRBJ1-5; D remains unclear. Germline V lookup: CDR1 LGHNA, CDR2 YNFKEQ. This CDR3 has 14 residues. V lost 0 bases and J lost 0, with 3 bases in between. The CDR3 sequence is CASSQDNSNQPQHF. The CDR3 nucleotides read TGTGCCAGCAGCCAAGATAATAGCAATCAGCCCCAGCATTTT.

V is TRBV9 and J is TRBJ2-5; D is possibly TRBD2 (5 bases). V shed 3 bases and J shed 2 bases, with 23 bases lying between them. CDR1 and CDR2 (germline): SGDLS, YYNGEE. The CDR3 consists of 18 residues. The CDR3 region is CASSAPRGRATIQETQYF. CDR3 nucleotide sequence: TGTGCCAGCAGCGCCCCTCGAGGGCGAGCTACAATTCAAGAGACCCAGTACTTC.

V gene TRBV11-3 combines with J gene TRBJ1-1; no reliable D call. The CDR3 runs to 12 residues. V lost 2 bases to trimming and J lost 8 bases, with 9 bases between them. Germline CDR1 and CDR2: SGHNT and YENEEA. CDR3 protein: CASSLRDGEAFF. CDR3 nucleotides: TGTGCCAGCAGCTTACGAGACGGGGAAGCTTTCTTT. The whole variable domain, filled in from reference TRBV11-3 and TRBJ1-1, reads EAGVVQSPRYKIIEKKQPVAFWCNPISGHNTLYWYLQNLGQGPELLIRYENEEAVDDSQLPKDRFSAERLKGVDSTLKIQPAELGDSAVYLCASSLRDGEAFFGQGTRLTVV.

This clone has more than one count but fewer than ten. CDR3 coding DNA: TGCGCCAGCAGCATACAGGGAACGAACACCGGGGAGCTGTTTTTT. Amino acid sequence: CASSIQGTNTGELFF. This chain uses TRBV5-1 with TRBJ2-2, with D perhaps TRBD1 (6 bases). Looked up from germline, CDR1 is SGHRS and CDR2 is YFSETQ. The V end was cut by 4 bases, the J end by 0 bases, with 10 bases between. The CDR3 extends over 15 amino acids.

The gene calls are TRBV5-4 and TRBJ2-1; 8 bases agree with TRBD2. After removal of 3 bases from V and 6 bases from J, the junction contained 11 bases not matched to a gene. Germline assignment: CDR1 SGHNT and CDR2 YYREEE (reference sequence). This CDR3 spans 16 amino acids. The CDR3 region is CASSSDGGARFNEQFF. CDR3 nucleotides: TGTGCCAGCAGCTCAGACGGGGGGGCGAGGTTCAATGAGCAGTTCTTC. Supplemented by reference TRBV5-4 and TRBJ2-1, the full variable domain reads ETGVTQSPTHLIKTRGQQVTLRCSSQSGHNTVSWYQQALGQGPQFIFQYYREEENGRGNFPPRFSGLQFPNYSSELNVNALELDDSALYLCASSSDGGARFNEQFFGPGTRLTVL.

J is TRBJ2-5 and V is TRBV7-8; 8 nucleotides agree with TRBD2. The CDR3 has 16 amino acids. Germline values: CDR1 SGHVS, CDR2 FQNEAQ. After removal of 5 bases from V and 5 bases from J, the junction contained 13 bases not matched to a gene. The CDR3 is CASSPTRGGTGETQYF. The CDR3 bases are TGTGCCAGCAGCCCCACCCGCGGGGGGACCGGGGAGACCCAGTACTTC.

V gene TRBV20-1 combines with J gene TRBJ2-3; unclear D gene. Germline CDR1 and CDR2: DFQATT and SNEGSKA (reference sequence). The V end was cut by 1 base, the J end by 6 bases, with 5 bases between. The CDR3 is made up of 11 amino acids. The DNA for the CDR3 is TGCAGTGCTAGAGTTGCGGATACGCAGTATTTT. Its protein is CSARVADTQYF.

The J gene is TRBJ2-3, the V gene TRBV5-6, with 9 bases identical to TRBD2. Per germline, CDR1 SGHDT and CDR2 YYEEEE. The CDR3 runs to 15 residues. The V gene end was trimmed by 3 bases and the J gene end by 5 bases; junction bases not matched to a gene: 7. DNA of the CDR3: TGTGCCAGCAGCTCTTTAGCGGGGGTGCTAGATACGCAGTATTTT. This gives the protein CASSSLAGVLDTQYF.

In DNA form, the CDR3 reads TGCGCCAGCAGCTTGTACTACGAGCAGTACTTC. It translates to CASSLYYEQYF. J is TRBJ2-7 and V is TRBV5-1; D ambiguous. The CDR3 runs 11 residues. Trimming shortened V by 1 base and J by 3 bases, and 2 bases separated the two germline ends. Germline V lookup: CDR1 SGHRS, CDR2 YFSETQ.